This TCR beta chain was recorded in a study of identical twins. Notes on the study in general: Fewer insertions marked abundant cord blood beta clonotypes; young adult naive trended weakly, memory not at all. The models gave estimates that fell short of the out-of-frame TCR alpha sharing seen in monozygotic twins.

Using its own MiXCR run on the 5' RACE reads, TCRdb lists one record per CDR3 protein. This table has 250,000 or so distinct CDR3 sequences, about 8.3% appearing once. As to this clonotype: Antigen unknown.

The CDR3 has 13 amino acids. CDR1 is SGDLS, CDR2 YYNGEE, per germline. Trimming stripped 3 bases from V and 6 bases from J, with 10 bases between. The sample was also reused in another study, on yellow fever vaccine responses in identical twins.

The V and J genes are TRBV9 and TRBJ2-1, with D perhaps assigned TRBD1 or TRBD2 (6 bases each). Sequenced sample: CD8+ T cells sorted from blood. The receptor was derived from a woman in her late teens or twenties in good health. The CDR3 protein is CASSGGAGNEQFF. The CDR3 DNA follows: TGTGCCAGCAGCGGGGGGGCCGGCAATGAGCAGTTCTTC.